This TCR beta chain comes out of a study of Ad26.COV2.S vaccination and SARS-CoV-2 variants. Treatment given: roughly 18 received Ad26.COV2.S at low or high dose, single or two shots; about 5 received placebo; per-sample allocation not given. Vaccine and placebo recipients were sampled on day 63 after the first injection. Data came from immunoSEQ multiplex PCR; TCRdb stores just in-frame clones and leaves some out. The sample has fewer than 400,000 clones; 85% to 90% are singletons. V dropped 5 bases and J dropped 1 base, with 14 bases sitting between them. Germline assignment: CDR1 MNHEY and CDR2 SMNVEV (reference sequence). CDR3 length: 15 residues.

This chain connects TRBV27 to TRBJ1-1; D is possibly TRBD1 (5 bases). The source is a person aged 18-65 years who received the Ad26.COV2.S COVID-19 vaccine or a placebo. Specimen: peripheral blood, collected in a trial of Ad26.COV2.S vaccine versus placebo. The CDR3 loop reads CASSPRPQGNTEAFF. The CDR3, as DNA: TGTGCCAGCAGTCCCAGACCCCAGGGGAACACTGAAGCTTTCTTT.